This T cell receptor (beta chain) was captured by sequencing in a study of CD8 T cells in Susac syndrome. Study-wide context: Roughly eight of the sequenced Susac syndrome patients were in remission, and six had active disease. Each patient with Susac syndrome, at the time of blood draw, was therapy-naive, on corticosteroids, or on intravenous immunoglobulin alone.

Negative isolation was used for CD8+ and CD4+ T cells, and FACS enrichment was applied to TEMRA cells. V lost 7 bases, J lost 2 bases, and 11 bases lay in between. CDR1 is SNHLY and CDR2 is FYNNEI in the germline V gene. The CDR3 contains 13 residues. Reverse transcription of about 0.45 to 1 ug RNA was carried out with random hexamers. It was immunoSEQ multiplex PCR that amplified TCR beta CDR3 across 54 Vbeta and 13 Jbeta. One entry per CDR3 protein results from TCRdb running MiXCR on the immunoSEQ multiplex PCR reads. The sample comprises hundreds of thousands of distinct CDR3 sequences, 96% of which are singletons, and roughly 0.1% rests with the top ten.

The chain carries TRBV2 and TRBJ2-5, with a weak D call TRBD2 (5 bases). The receptor was isolated from a human donor with Susac syndrome. Sequencing was done on a sample of CD4+ T cells from PBMCs. CDR3 sequence (DNA): TGTGCCAGCAATCCGGGATATCAAGAGACCCAGTACTTC. Amino acids: CASNPGYQETQYF.